Presented here are 14 T cell receptor beta chains from one specimen sequenced in a study of cytomegalovirus exposure and HLA in healthy donors. The study ran its PCR with 60 Vbeta and 13 Jbeta primers. Assay: immunoSEQ multiplex PCR; the TCRdb copy retains only in-frame clones and omits some. Here the sample spans under 150,000 clones, approximately 80% being singletons. The sequenced material came from PBMCs. These receptors originate from a middle-aged woman in good health and CMV-seronegative.

This chain connects TRBV7-9 to TRBJ2-1; the match to TRBD2 covers 8 bases. J lost 5 bases, V lost 2 bases, and 5 bases had no gene match. CDR1 is SEHNR and CDR2 is FQNEAQ in the germline V gene (reference sequence). The CDR3 covers 15 residues. CDR3 region: CASSLSRGGNNEQFF. The CDR3 DNA reads as TGTGCCAGCAGCTTATCCCGGGGGGGTAACAATGAGCAGTTCTTC. Filled out from reference TRBV7-9 and TRBJ2-1, the complete variable domain reads DTGVSQNPRHKITKRGQNVTFRCDPISEHNRLYWYRQTLGQGPEFLTYFQNEAQLEKSRLLSDRFSAERPKGSFSTLEIQRTEQGDSAMYLCASSLSRGGNNEQFFGPGTRLTVL.

Concerning this clone itself: Mismatch with germline at one junction end may stem from a read error. V is TRBV6-1 and J is TRBJ1-5; TRBD1 agrees at 7 bases. The CDR3 extends over 16 amino acids. Germline CDR1 is MNHNS and CDR2 is SASEGT. For the CDR3, the DNA is TGTGCCAGCAGGGAAGGACAGGTATGGAGCAATCAGCCCCAGCATTTT. Protein: CASREGQVWSNQPQHF.

The chain uses TRBV2 and TRBJ2-1, with TRBD1 identical over 8 bases. V was pared by 8 bases and J by 15 bases, with 6 bases of the junction left unmatched. CDR1 and CDR2 from the germline V gene are SNHLY and FYNNEI. The CDR3 is 10 residues long. This chain's CDR3 is CASWDRLGFF. The CDR3 nucleotides read TGTGCCAGCTGGGACAGGCTGGGGTTCTTC.

The genes are TRBV6-1 and TRBJ1-2; perhaps TRBD1 as D (6 bases). The CDR3 has 13 residues. Germline V gives CDR1 MNHNS, CDR2 SASEGT. Trimming stripped 4 bases from V and 7 bases from J, with 13 bases between. CDR3 nucleotide sequence: TGTGCCAGCAGTGTGCAGGGGCGTGGTGGCTACACCTTC. Its translation: CASSVQGRGGYTF.

V is TRBV4-2 and J is TRBJ1-2; 8 bases map to TRBD1. The J segment lost 6 bases and the V segment lost 0 bases, leaving 6 bases of the junction unmatched. CDR1 and CDR2 from the germline V gene are LGHNA and YNFKEQ. The CDR3 contains 15 residues. This CDR3 reads CASSQDLDRADGYTF. For the CDR3, the DNA is TGTGCCAGCAGCCAAGATCTGGACAGGGCAGATGGCTACACCTTC.

The genes are TRBV25-1 and TRBJ2-2; the D gene is possibly TRBD2 (5 bases). Germline V CDR1 and CDR2: MGHDK, SYGVNS. V was cut by 3 bases and J by 0 bases, with 8 bases left in between. This CDR3 has 15 residues. The CDR3 sequence: CASSDPGTNTGELFF. The CDR3, as DNA: TGTGCCAGCAGTGACCCCGGGACGAACACCGGGGAGCTGTTTTTT.

The V call is TRBV7-2, the J call TRBJ2-6; weak D call: TRBD1 (6 bases). Germline V gene lookup returns CDR1 SGHTA and CDR2 FQGNSA. V lost 7 bases and J lost 0, with 10 bases in between. This CDR3 contains 15 residues. This CDR3 reads CASKKGGSGANVLTF. CDR3 nucleotide sequence: TGTGCCAGCAAGAAAGGGGGCTCTGGGGCCAACGTCCTGACTTTC.

This chain uses TRBV19 with TRBJ2-3; D is perhaps TRBD1 (6 bases). CDR1 and CDR2 (germline): LNHDA, SQIVND (reference sequence). The length of the CDR3 is 13 residues. Between the trimmed V and J ends, which lost 7 bases and 2 bases, there was a span of 10 bases. The CDR3 DNA follows: TGTGCCAGTACCCGGGACATCACAGATACGCAGTATTTT. Protein: CASTRDITDTQYF.

This clone was observed a single time. V gene TRBV7-9 combines with J gene TRBJ1-4; D possibly corresponds to TRBD1 (5 bases). This CDR3 has 15 residues. V gave up 2 bases and J gave up 4 bases, with 11 bases separating them. Germline lookup yields CDR1 SEHNR and CDR2 FQNEAQ (reference sequence). CDR3 region: CASSLPRGGNEKLFF. The CDR3 DNA sequence: TGTGCCAGCAGCTTACCTCGGGGGGGTAATGAAAAACTGTTTTTT.

The chain has TRBV5-1 and TRBJ1-4, with TRBD1 identical over 8 bases. V was clipped by 3 bases and J by 4 bases; unmatched bases: 2. The CDR3 loop spans 14 amino acids. The germline V gene encodes CDR1 SGHRS and CDR2 YFSETQ. The CDR3 nucleotides are TGCGCCAGCAGCTCACAGGGGGGTAATGAAAAACTGTTTTTT. Translating it yields CASSSQGGNEKLFF.

The chain combines TRBV5-1 with TRBJ2-5, with D possibly being TRBD2 (6 bases). Germline V lookup: CDR1 SGHRS, CDR2 YFSETQ. V was clipped by 6 bases and J by 4 bases, with 19 bases between them. The CDR3 loop spans 15 amino acids. CDR3 DNA: TGCGCCAGCACCCAATCTAGCGAGTCAACAGAGACCCAGTACTTC. It codes for CASTQSSESTETQYF.

The chain uses TRBV2 and TRBJ1-3, with unresolved D. V was trimmed by 8 bases and J by 0 bases, leaving 11 bases between them. The CDR3 length is 14 residues. The germline V gene encodes CDR1 SNHLY and CDR2 FYNNEI. This CDR3 is CASYRKSSGNTIYF. For the CDR3, the DNA is TGTGCCAGCTACCGAAAGAGCTCTGGAAACACCATATATTTT.

V usage is TRBV27 and J usage is TRBJ1-5; D gene uncertain. The CDR3 is 14 amino acids. Trimming took off 3 bases at V and 4 bases at J, with 10 bases between the two ends. CDR1 and CDR2 from the germline V gene are MNHEY and SMNVEV (reference sequence). CDR3 in DNA: TGTGCCAGCAGTTTGTCCCGGGGAAATCAGCCCCAGCATTTT. It specifies CASSLSRGNQPQHF.

The V and J genes are TRBV10-3 and TRBJ2-7; 7 nucleotides agree with TRBD1. Germline V gives CDR1 ENHRY, CDR2 SYGVKD. CDR3 size: 12 residues. After removal of 10 bases from V and 4 bases from J, the junction contained 7 bases not matched to a gene. CDR3 region: CATTTGSYEQYF. The CDR3 region has the DNA TGTGCCACCACGACAGGGAGTTACGAGCAGTACTTC.